This T cell receptor (beta chain) was identified in a study of CXCR3-negative and CXCR3-positive naive CD8 T cells. Study at large: Sequencing yielded 120 million to 150 million TRB reads, roughly 1.5 +/- 0.3 million per library.

Via 5' RACE with UMI labels, TRB cDNA libraries were prepared. TCRdb re-called the 5' RACE reads, yielding one record per CDR3 amino acid sequence without DNA. The ten top clones account for 0.5% to 0.6%, within a sample of tens of thousands of distinct CDR3 sequences. The CDR3 has 14 residues. CDR1 is SGHVS and CDR2 is FQNEAQ in the germline V gene. Findings of the study overall: Both naive subsets showed comparably high diversity, and memory CD8+ cells showed much lower diversity. TRB CDR3s of CXCR3-positive naive cells were more hydrophobic than those of CXCR3-negative naive cells. Cryopreserved PBMCs had partly decreased CXCR3 expression; fresh PBMCs were used in most assays.

Comments on this clonotype: No antigen is known for it.

By phenotype, naive CD8+ T cells were CD45RO-CCR7+CD27+CD95-. The receptor's source is a human donor in good health. Some clones in this sample may be carry-over from other donors' samples. This chain connects TRBV7-8 to TRBJ2-1; absent DNA, TCRdb's TRBD1 call cannot be checked. Sequencing was carried out using naive CXCR3+ CD8+ T cells from blood. Sample subset: CD45RO-CCR7+CD27+CD95- naive CD8+ T cells expressing CXCR3 (TNR3+). The CDR3 reads CASSSRTGNDEQFF.